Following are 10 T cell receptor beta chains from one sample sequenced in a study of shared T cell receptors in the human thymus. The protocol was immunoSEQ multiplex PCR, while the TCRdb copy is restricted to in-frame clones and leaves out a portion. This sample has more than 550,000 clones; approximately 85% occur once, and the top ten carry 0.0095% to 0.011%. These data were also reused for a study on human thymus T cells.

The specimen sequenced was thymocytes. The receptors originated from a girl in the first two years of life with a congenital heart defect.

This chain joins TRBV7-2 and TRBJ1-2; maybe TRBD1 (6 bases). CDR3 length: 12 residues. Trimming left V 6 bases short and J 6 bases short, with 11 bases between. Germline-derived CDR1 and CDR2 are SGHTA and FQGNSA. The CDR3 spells CASRPRQDGYTF. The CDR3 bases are TGTGCCAGCAGGCCAAGACAGGATGGCTACACCTTC. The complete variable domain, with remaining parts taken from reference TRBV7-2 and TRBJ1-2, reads GAGVSQSPSNKVTEKGKDVELRCDPISGHTALYWYRQSLGQGLEFLIYFQGNSAPDKSGLPSDRFSAERTGGSVSTLTIQRTQQEDSAVYLCASRPRQDGYTFGSGTRLTVV.

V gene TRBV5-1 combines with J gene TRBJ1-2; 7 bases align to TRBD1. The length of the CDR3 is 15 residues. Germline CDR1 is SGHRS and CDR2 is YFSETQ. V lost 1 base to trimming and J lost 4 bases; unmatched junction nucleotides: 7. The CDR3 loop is CASSLRQGGCYGYTF. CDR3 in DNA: TGCGCCAGCAGCTTGAGGCAGGGGGGCTGCTATGGCTACACCTTC. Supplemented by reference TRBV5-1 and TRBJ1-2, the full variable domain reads KAGVTQTPRYLIKTRGQQVTLSCSPISGHRSVSWYQQTPGQGLQFLFEYFSETQRNKGNFPGRFSGRQFSNSRSEMNVSTLELGDSALYLCASSLRQGGCYGYTFGSGTRLTVV.

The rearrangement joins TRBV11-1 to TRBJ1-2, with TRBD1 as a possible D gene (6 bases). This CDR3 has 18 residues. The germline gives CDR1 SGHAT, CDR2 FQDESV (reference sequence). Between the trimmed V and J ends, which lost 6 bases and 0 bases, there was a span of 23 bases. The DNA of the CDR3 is TGTGCCAGCAGGTTTAGGGGGTTGGGGGGGCCCCCTAACTATGGCTACACCTTC. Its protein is CASRFRGLGGPPNYGYTF.

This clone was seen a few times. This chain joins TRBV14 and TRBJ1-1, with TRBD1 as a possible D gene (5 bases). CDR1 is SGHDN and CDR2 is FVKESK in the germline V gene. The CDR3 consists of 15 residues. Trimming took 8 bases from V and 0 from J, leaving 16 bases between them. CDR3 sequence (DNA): TGTGCCAGCGCCCCCCCAGGGTATATGAACACTGAAGCTTTCTTT. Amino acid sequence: CASAPPGYMNTEAFF.

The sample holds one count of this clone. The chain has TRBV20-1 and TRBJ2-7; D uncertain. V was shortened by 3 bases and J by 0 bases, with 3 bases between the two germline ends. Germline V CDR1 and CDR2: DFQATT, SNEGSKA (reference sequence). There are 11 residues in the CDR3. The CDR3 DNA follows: TGCAGTGCTAGTCTCTCCTACGAGCAGTACTTC. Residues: CSASLSYEQYF.

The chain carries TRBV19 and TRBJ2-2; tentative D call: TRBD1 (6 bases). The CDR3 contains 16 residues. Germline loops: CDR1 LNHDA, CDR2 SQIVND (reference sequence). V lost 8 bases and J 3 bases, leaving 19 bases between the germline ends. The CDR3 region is CASEGLWTEHTGELFF. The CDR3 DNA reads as TGTGCCAGTGAGGGCTTGTGGACAGAGCACACCGGGGAGCTGTTTTTT.

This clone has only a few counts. The CDR3 nucleotides read TGTGCCAGCAGTGCATACAGGGGTTCCTACGAGCAGTACTTC. Residues: CASSAYRGSYEQYF. The chain employs TRBV6-5 and TRBJ2-7, with 7 bases that match TRBD1. This CDR3 contains 14 residues. The V segment lost 5 bases and the J segment 1 base; nucleotides outside the gene matches: 5. Germline CDR1 MNHEY, CDR2 SVGAGI.

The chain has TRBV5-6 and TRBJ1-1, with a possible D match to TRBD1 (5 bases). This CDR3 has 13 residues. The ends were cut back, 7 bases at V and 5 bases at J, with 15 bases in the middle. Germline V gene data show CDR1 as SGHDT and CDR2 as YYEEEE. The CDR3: CASFRERWTEAFF. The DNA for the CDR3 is TGTGCCAGCTTCAGGGAAAGATGGACTGAAGCTTTCTTT.

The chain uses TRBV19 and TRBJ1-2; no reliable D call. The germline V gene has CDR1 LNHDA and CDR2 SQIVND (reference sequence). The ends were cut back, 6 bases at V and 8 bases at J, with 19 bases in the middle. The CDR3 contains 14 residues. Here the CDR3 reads CASSRLEGPRGYTF. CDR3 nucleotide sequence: TGTGCCAGTAGCCGCCTGGAGGGCCCACGAGGCTACACCTTC.

CDR3 in amino acids: CASSVAAGFNTEAFF. Here the CDR3 DNA reads TGTGCCAGCAGCGTAGCTGCGGGGTTCAACACTGAAGCTTTCTTT. V and J are TRBV9 and TRBJ1-1; unclear D gene. This CDR3 has 15 residues. V was shortened by 0 bases and J by 2 bases, with 11 bases between the two germline ends. Germline V gene lookup returns CDR1 SGDLS and CDR2 YYNGEE.